The rows below give T cell receptor beta chains drawn from one sample of a study of shared clonotypes between healthy human individuals. Method: immunoSEQ multiplex PCR; TCRdb's copy keeps in-frame clones and lacks some. Among 2 million to 2.5 million clones listed, over 90% were seen once. Sequenced sample: naive CD4+ T cells from PBMCs. Receptor source: a young man in good health. Some clones in this sample may be carry-over from other donors' samples. Both conserved end residues are part of each CDR3. The order of the fields is D gene, J gene, clone size, V gene, CDR3 protein, CDR3 DNA. The D gene is left open where the match is weak. For some rows the clone size is stated as once, few or many, or as a class when expanded; others skip it.

TRBD2 | TRBJ2-1 | . | TRBV15 | CATSRDSLTSGKSYNEQFF | TGTGCCACCAGCAGAGATTCTCTTACTAGCGGGAAATCCTACAATGAGCAGTTCTTC
. | TRBJ1-2 | . | TRBV11-2 | CASSLGRDYGYTF | TGTGCCAGCAGCTTAGGACGGGACTATGGCTACACCTTC
TRBD2 | TRBJ2-7 | . | TRBV28 | CASSAPSGSVYEQYF | TGTGCCAGCAGTGCGCCTAGCGGGAGTGTGTACGAGCAGTACTTC
. | TRBJ2-2 | . | TRBV11-3 | CASSLDIAWGTGELFF | TGTGCCAGCAGCTTAGATATAGCGTGGGGGACCGGGGAGCTGTTTTTT
TRBD1 | TRBJ2-1 | . | TRBV5-4 | CASAQGSSYNEQFF | TGTGCCAGCGCACAGGGGAGCTCCTACAATGAGCAGTTCTTC
TRBD1 | TRBJ1-1 | . | TRBV28 | CASRAGGNTEAFF | TGTGCCAGCAGAGCAGGGGGCAATACTGAAGCTTTCTTT
TRBD1 | TRBJ2-3 | . | TRBV7-9 | CASSPRGQSTDTQYF | TGTGCCAGCAGCCCCCGGGGACAGAGCACAGATACGCAGTATTTT
. | TRBJ1-5 | . | TRBV18 | CASSPLGDSNQPQHF | TGTGCCAGCTCACCGTTAGGCGATAGCAATCAGCCCCAGCATTTT
. | TRBJ2-5 | . | TRBV19 | CASSIDVYETQYF | TGTGCCAGTAGTATTGATGTCTATGAGACCCAGTACTTC
. | TRBJ1-1 | . | TRBV25-1 | CASSVISGRMNTEAFF | TGTGCCAGCAGTGTAATATCGGGACGGATGAACACTGAAGCTTTCTTT
. | TRBJ2-2 | . | TRBV5-1 | CASSLGLAFAGELFF | TGCGCCAGCAGCTTGGGTCTCGCCTTCGCCGGGGAGCTGTTTTTT
. | TRBJ1-4 | . | TRBV6-1 | CASSLGLREKLFF | TGTGCCAGCAGTCTGGGACTGAGGGAAAAACTGTTTTTT
. | TRBJ2-6 | . | TRBV18 | CASSPGTVGANVLTF | TGTGCCAGCTCACCAGGCACAGTTGGGGCCAACGTCCTGACTTTC
TRBD2 | TRBJ2-1 | . | TRBV28 | CASTRGGGRTSGSYNEQFF | TGTGCCAGCACCCGAGGGGGGGGACGGACTAGCGGGAGTTACAATGAGCAGTTCTTC
. | TRBJ1-2 | . | TRBV7-9 | CASSLATDTNYGYTF | TGTGCCAGCAGCTTAGCGACAGACACTAACTATGGCTACACCTTC
. | TRBJ2-7 | . | TRBV28 | CASVRGSYEQYF | TGTGCCAGCGTACGGGGGTCATACGAGCAGTACTTC
TRBD1 | TRBJ2-7 | . | TRBV9 | CASSVAGQGAGNEQYF | TGTGCCAGCAGCGTAGCCGGACAGGGGGCTGGGAACGAGCAGTACTTC
TRBD1 | TRBJ1-5 | . | TRBV5-8 | CASSLAPSGGSNQPQHF | TGTGCCAGCAGCTTGGCCCCATCAGGGGGCAGCAATCAGCCCCAGCATTTT
. | TRBJ2-3 | . | TRBV5-1 | CASSRRDLISDTQYF | TGCGCCAGCAGCCGCCGGGACCTCATATCAGATACGCAGTATTTT
. | TRBJ2-1 | once | TRBV11-2 | CASSPGIYEQFF | TGTGCCAGCAGTCCAGGGATTTATGAGCAGTTCTTC
TRBD2 | TRBJ2-5 | . | TRBV7-9 | CASSSTSGEETQYF | TGTGCCAGCAGCTCCACTAGCGGTGAAGAGACCCAGTACTTC
. | TRBJ1-2 | . | TRBV19 | CASSIQGLRSGYTF | TGTGCCAGTAGTATACAGGGGTTGAGAAGTGGCTACACCTTC
. | TRBJ2-2 | . | TRBV18 | CASSPSTGELFF | TGTGCCAGCTCACCATCGACCGGGGAGCTGTTTTTT
. | TRBJ2-6 | . | TRBV7-3 | CASSLGLTGANVLTF | TGTGCCAGCAGCTTAGGGTTGACTGGGGCCAACGTCCTGACTTTC
TRBD1 | TRBJ1-4 | . | TRBV25-1 | CASSGTTGPYNEKLFF | TGTGCCAGCAGTGGAACGACAGGGCCCTATAATGAAAAACTGTTTTTT
TRBD1 | TRBJ1-5 | once | TRBV7-2 | CASSAVTGANQPQHF | TGTGCCAGCAGCGCTGTGACAGGGGCCAATCAGCCCCAGCATTTT
. | TRBJ2-7 | . | TRBV7-6 | CASSSSRLAVSYEQYF | TGTGCCAGCAGCTCATCAAGACTGGCCGTCTCCTACGAGCAGTACTTC
TRBD1 | TRBJ2-1 | . | TRBV5-1 | CASSLEGAGWENEQFF | TGCGCCAGCAGCTTGGAGGGGGCAGGCTGGGAAAATGAGCAGTTCTTC